The 8 T cell receptor beta chains in this list originate from one sample, sequenced in a study of OX40 agonist ivuxolimab in advanced cancers. Produced via immunoSEQ multiplex PCR; TCRdb's table is partial and in-frame only. The sample contains about 55,000 clones, 65% to 80% of which appear only once. Source: CD4+ or CD8+ T cells sorted from blood, taken in a trial of the OX40 agonist ivuxolimab. The receptors here all came from an adult with an advanced solid tumor such as melanoma, head and neck, liver or kidney cancer.

The J gene is TRBJ1-2, the V gene TRBV6-5, with no clear D. V dropped 5 bases and J dropped 4 bases, with 11 bases sitting between them. Germline V gives CDR1 MNHEY, CDR2 SVGAGI. The CDR3 is 13 amino acids. The CDR3 loop reads CASSSRKTYGYTF. CDR3 coding DNA: TGTGCCAGCAGTAGTAGAAAGACCTATGGCTACACCTTC.

CDR3 region: CASGQGGRGNTIYF. CDR3 in DNA: TGTGCCAGCGGACAGGGTGGGCGAGGAAACACCATATATTTT. This chain connects TRBV28 to TRBJ1-3; 8 positions match TRBD1. J gave up 4 bases and V 8 bases, and 7 bases lay outside the gene matches. The CDR3 totals 14 residues. The germline V gene encodes CDR1 MDHEN and CDR2 SYDVKM.

This clone turned up a few times. The chain employs TRBV5-6 and TRBJ1-4; 9 nucleotides agree with TRBD1. Per germline, CDR1 SGHDT and CDR2 YYEEEE. This CDR3 has 15 residues. V was clipped by 1 base and J by 8 bases; unmatched bases: 6. The CDR3, as DNA: TGTGCCAGCAGCTTGCTCGGGACAGGGCGCGAAAAACTGTTTTTT. Translated: CASSLLGTGREKLFF.

The V call is TRBV28, the J call TRBJ2-5; 11 bases fit TRBD2. CDR1 MDHEN and CDR2 SYDVKM come from the germline V gene. The CDR3 has 15 residues. The V and J ends lost 6 bases and 4 bases, in that order; junction bases with no gene match: 7. The CDR3 nucleotides read TGTGCCAGCAGACACTTAGCGGGGGGGCGAGAGACCCAGTACTTC. Translation gives CASRHLAGGRETQYF. The variable domain in full, with the rest retrieved from reference TRBV28 and TRBJ2-5, is DVKVTQSSRYLVKRTGEKVFLECVQDMDHENMFWYRQDPGLGLRLIYFSYDVKMKEKGDIPEGYSVSREKKERFSLILESASTNQTSMYLCASRHLAGGRETQYFGPGTRLLVL.

The chain links TRBV18 to TRBJ1-1, with unresolved D. Trimming left V 2 bases short and J 1 base short, with 8 bases between. The CDR3 is 14 residues long. Germline V gene sequence: CDR1 KGHSH, CDR2 LQKENI. The CDR3 sequence is CASSPTEANTEAFF. The CDR3 DNA reads as TGTGCCAGCTCACCAACAGAAGCGAACACTGAAGCTTTCTTT.

The chain combines TRBV7-2 with TRBJ1-2; the D gene is possibly TRBD1 (6 bases). The V gene lost 3 bases and the J gene lost 6 bases, with 14 bases spanning the gap. This CDR3 contains 14 residues. Germline lookup yields CDR1 SGHTA and CDR2 FQGNSA. In DNA, the CDR3 is TGTGCCAGCAGCTTGGACGGGACACTTAATGGCTACACCTTC. It encodes CASSLDGTLNGYTF. The full variable domain, rest sourced from reference TRBV7-2 and TRBJ1-2, is GAGVSQSPSNKVTEKGKDVELRCDPISGHTALYWYRQSLGQGLEFLIYFQGNSAPDKSGLPSDRFSAERTGGSVSTLTIQRTQQEDSAVYLCASSLDGTLNGYTFGSGTRLTVV.

Comments on this clone: Being one base from a much bigger clone, this may be a read error. This sample also contains other DNA sequences that code for the same CDR3. The chain employs TRBV9 and TRBJ2-7; TRBD2 agrees at 10 bases. Germline lookup yields CDR1 SGDLS and CDR2 YYNGEE. The CDR3 spans 15 residues. CDR3 region: CASSPTGLAAYEQYF. The CDR3 nucleotides read TGTGCCAGCAGCCCGACCGGACTAGCGGCCTACGAACAGTACTTC.

This sequence joins TRBV18 and TRBJ1-5; possible D gene TRBD1, 5 bases. Germline CDR1 reads KGHSH; CDR2 reads LQKENI. This CDR3 spans 15 amino acids. The V end lost 1 base, the J end lost 0 bases, and 7 bases lay between the germline ends. CDR3 sequence reads: CASSPQRGSNQPQHF. In nucleotides, the CDR3 is TGTGCCAGCTCACCACAAAGGGGTAGCAATCAGCCCCAGCATTTT.